The sequence of this T cell receptor beta chain was determined in a study of blood T cells in healthy people across ages. This clonotype has more than one count but fewer than ten. The germline CDR1 and CDR2 sequences are MNHEY and SMNVEV (reference sequence). After removal of 5 bases from V and 4 bases from J, the junction contained 6 bases not matched to a gene. The CDR3 spans 14 residues. Healthy Russian Caucasian donors spanned ages roughly 6 to 100 years. Through a sample-barcoded 5' primer and a J-beta primer mix, a second PCR was run for roughly 7 to 11 cycles. The authors tagged each cDNA molecule using a template-switch adaptor with 12 random nucleotides. TCRdb fed the 5' RACE reads into MiXCR, producing one record per CDR3 protein. The repertoire includes approximately 360,000 distinct CDR3 sequences, approximately 52% of them detected once, and 51% sits in the top ten.

The V and J genes are TRBV27 and TRBJ2-7; 9 positions match TRBD1. The sample was blood. This receptor was identified in a man aged 55 to 70 in good health. The CDR3 nucleotides read TGTGCCAGCAGTATAACAGGGGGCCCGTACGAGCAGTACTTC. Protein product: CASSITGGPYEQYF.